The source of this TCR beta chain is a study of shared clonotypes between healthy human individuals. Study background: Each donor's CD8 memory used one plate, CD8 naive two, each CD4 subset three.

The length of the CDR3 is 14 residues. Germline V gene lookup returns CDR1 SGHNT and CDR2 YYREEE (reference sequence). The ends were cut back, 3 bases at V and 6 bases at J, with 15 bases in the middle. Assay used: immunoSEQ multiplex PCR; TCRdb lists only in-frame clones, some missing. The sample records around 1.1 million clones, 70% to 80% being singletons. The sequenced sample was memory CD4+ T cells from PBMCs. Subset: CD45RA-negative fraction. The sequence was collected from a man younger than 30 in good health. Some clones in this sample may be carry-over from other donors' samples. The chain employs TRBV5-4 and TRBJ2-5; D may be TRBD2 (7 bases). The CDR3: CASSSRRGGQTQYF. The DNA for the CDR3 is TGTGCCAGCAGCTCCCGGAGGGGGGGACAGACCCAGTACTTC. Combining the CDR3 with reference TRBV5-4 and TRBJ2-5 gives the whole variable domain ETGVTQSPTHLIKTRGQQVTLRCSSQSGHNTVSWYQQALGQGPQFIFQYYREEENGRGNFPPRFSGLQFPNYSSELNVNALELDDSALYLCASSSRRGGQTQYFGPGTRLLVL.